This entry lists 20 T cell receptor beta chains sequenced from one sample in a study of T cell repertoires in cytomegalovirus infection. MiXCR, run by TCRdb on the reads, gives a single entry per CDR3 protein. The sample lists about a million distinct CDR3 sequences, around 32% occurring once. These receptors' targets are unknown. The sample here was cultured CD8+ T cells from PBMCs, taken from culture after CMV antigen stimulation. The receptors come from a human donor in good health (CMV status not recorded). Some clones in this sample may be carry-over from other donors' samples.

This clonotype was detected a few times. This chain links TRBV7-6 with TRBJ2-5; TRBD2 might be the D (6 bases). The CDR3 is made up of 13 amino acids. From germline, CDR1 is SGHVS and CDR2 FNYEAQ. Trimming pared 4 bases from V and 5 bases from J, leaving 11 bases between. As DNA, the CDR3 is TGTGCCAGCAGCTCGACTAGGTGGGAGACCCAGTACTTC. Its protein is CASSSTRWETQYF.

This clonotype was picked up one time. The CDR3 DNA reads TGTGCCAGCAGTTTACAACTGGGCGAGCAGTACTTC. Its protein product is CASSLQLGEQYF. The gene calls are TRBV27 and TRBJ2-7; D call uncertain. The germline CDR1 and CDR2 sequences are MNHEY and SMNVEV (reference sequence). The ends were cut back, 2 bases at V and 6 bases at J, with 8 bases in the middle. The CDR3 covers 12 residues.

V is TRBV12-3 or TRBV12-4 and J is TRBJ1-1, with 8 nucleotides matching TRBD1. V gave up 6 bases and J gave up 11 bases; unmatched junction bases: 11. The CDR3 spans 13 residues. CDR3 amino acids: CASSSNRDRRAFF. In nucleotides, the CDR3 is TGTGCCAGCAGCTCGAACCGGGACAGGAGGGCTTTCTTT.

The V and J genes are TRBV19 and TRBJ2-3, with TRBD2 identical over 11 bases. Germline CDR1 is LNHDA and CDR2 is SQIVND (reference sequence). J lost 4 bases, V lost 3 bases, and 3 bases had no gene match. The CDR3 is 15 amino acids. The CDR3 sequence: CASSILAGGADTQYF. Written as DNA, the CDR3 is TGTGCCAGTAGTATCCTAGCGGGGGGCGCAGATACGCAGTATTTT.

The chain joins TRBV6-5 to TRBJ2-7; D ambiguous. The germline V gene has CDR1 MNHEY and CDR2 SVGAGI. V was shortened by 3 bases and J by 6 bases, with 12 bases between the two germline ends. This CDR3 contains 13 residues. The CDR3 spells CASSYSKFREQYF. For the CDR3, the DNA is TGTGCCAGCAGTTATAGCAAGTTTCGCGAGCAGTACTTC.

V usage is TRBV10-3 and J usage is TRBJ2-4, with D possibly matching TRBD1 (5 bases). The germline V gene encodes CDR1 ENHRY and CDR2 SYGVKD. Trimming stripped 0 bases from V and 5 bases from J, with 11 bases between. The CDR3 contains 15 residues. The CDR3 loop is CAISESRQTENIQYF. CDR3 nucleotides: TGTGCCATCAGTGAGTCTAGACAGACTGAAAACATTCAGTACTTC.

This clonotype was picked up many times. The gene calls are TRBV12-3 or TRBV12-4 and TRBJ1-3; D possibly corresponds to TRBD1 (5 bases). This CDR3 comprises 15 residues. Trimming shortened V by 4 bases and J by 0 bases, and 10 bases separated the two germline ends. In nucleotides, the CDR3 is TGTGCCAGCAGTTATCCGGGGGGCTCTGGAAACACCATATATTTT. Protein sequence: CASSYPGGSGNTIYF.

V and J are TRBV6-5 and TRBJ1-2; no definite D call. V was clipped by 2 bases and J by 8 bases, with 6 bases between them. Germline V gives CDR1 MNHEY, CDR2 SVGAGI. This CDR3 comprises 11 residues. The CDR3 DNA reads as TGTGCCAGCAGTTACGCGGGGGGCTACACCTTC. Translating it yields CASSYAGGYTF.

This clonotype was counted at least ten times. V is TRBV6-2 or TRBV6-3 and J is TRBJ2-3, with D unresolved. Per germline, CDR1 MNHEY and CDR2 SVGEGT. This CDR3 region has 12 residues. V lost 7 bases and J lost 2, with 7 bases in between. The CDR3, as DNA: TGTGCCAGCACCGATGACACAGATACGCAGTATTTT. Amino acids: CASTDDTDTQYF.

Regarding this clonotype: The junction does not match germline at one end; this may be a read error. The chain couples TRBV6-1 to TRBJ2-5; D might be TRBD1 or TRBD2, each matching 5 bases. The CDR3 contains 14 residues. The germline V gene has CDR1 MNHNS and CDR2 SASEGT. CDR3 DNA: TGTGTCAGCAGTGAGTTGGGGGACCAAGAGACCCAGTACTTC. It codes for CVSSELGDQETQYF.

This clonotype was picked up a small number of times. This chain uses TRBV19 with TRBJ1-2; 8 nucleotides match TRBD1. This CDR3 has 13 amino acids. Germline CDR1 reads LNHDA; CDR2 reads SQIVND (reference sequence). The junction had 8 bases not matched to a gene; V was cut back by 7 bases and J by 7 bases. CDR3 coding DNA: TGTGCCAGTACCAATCCGACAGGGGTTGGCTACACCTTC. Translating gives CASTNPTGVGYTF. The whole variable domain, remainder taken from reference TRBV19 and TRBJ1-2, is DGGITQSPKYLFRKEGQNVTLSCEQNLNHDAMYWYRQDPGQGLRLIYYSQIVNDFQKGDIAEGYSVSREKKESFPLTVTSAQKNPTAFYLCASTNPTGVGYTFGSGTRLTVV.

A word on this clonotype: The junction differs from germline at one of its ends, possibly a read error. The rearrangement links TRBV6-2 or TRBV6-3 to TRBJ1-5; D ambiguous. This CDR3 region has 13 residues. Germline loops: CDR1 MNHEY, CDR2 SVGEGT. The CDR3 reads CAGSYAGNQPQHF. The CDR3 DNA sequence: TGTGCCGGCAGTTACGCAGGCAATCAGCCCCAGCATTTT.

This clonotype was seen at least ten times. V gene TRBV7-9 combines with J gene TRBJ2-1; 10 bases fit TRBD2. Germline CDR1 is SEHNR and CDR2 is FQNEAQ (reference sequence). V lost 7 bases, J lost 2 bases, and 2 bases stayed unmatched. The length of the CDR3 is 14 residues. CDR3 sequence reads: CASTSGGPYNEQFF. The CDR3 nucleotides read TGTGCCAGCACTAGCGGGGGACCCTACAATGAGCAGTTCTTC.

This clonotype has only a few counts. The chain carries TRBV29-1 and TRBJ1-2, with D unresolved. Germline V gene lookup returns CDR1 SQVTM and CDR2 ANQGSEA. The CDR3 is 11 residues long. Trimming pared 5 bases from V and 4 bases from J, leaving 8 bases between. For the CDR3, the DNA is TGCAGCGTTTTGGCGCTCTATGGCTACACCTTC. Its translation is CSVLALYGYTF.

There are a few counts of this clonotype. The chain is built from TRBV11-2 and TRBJ2-5, with D maybe TRBD1 (5 bases). From germline, CDR1 is SGHAT and CDR2 FQNNGV. The CDR3 is 15 residues long. Trimming shortened V by 4 bases and J by 3 bases, and 15 bases separated the two germline ends. The CDR3 bases are TGTGCCAGCAGCTCGTGGCTAGGGGAAGAAGAGACCCAGTACTTC. Translated: CASSSWLGEEETQYF.

The rearrangement links TRBV2 to TRBJ1-1; no firm D call. CDR3 size: 12 residues. Germline V CDR1 and CDR2: SNHLY, FYNNEI. The V gene lost 10 bases and the J gene lost 1 base, with 10 bases spanning the gap. The CDR3 DNA follows: TGTGCCATCGCCCCGGGGAACACTGAAGCTTTCTTT. It codes for CAIAPGNTEAFF.

As to this clonotype: The germline gene is not matched at one end of the junction; a read error may be the cause. V usage is TRBV6-2 or TRBV6-3 and J usage is TRBJ2-7, with D possibly matching TRBD1 (5 bases). The CDR3 has 13 residues. Germline V gene lookup returns CDR1 MNHEY and CDR2 SVGEGT. In DNA form, the CDR3 reads TGTGCCAGCACTCTAGACAGAGCCTACGAGCAGCACTTC. It yields the protein CASTLDRAYEQHF.

The sample holds many counts of this clonotype. The rearrangement links TRBV7-8 to TRBJ1-2; TRBD1 matches 7 bases. Germline lookup yields CDR1 SGHVS and CDR2 FQNEAQ. The CDR3 extends over 14 amino acids. The J segment lost 2 bases and the V segment lost 5 bases, leaving 5 bases of the junction unmatched. The chain's CDR3 is CASSPYRGNYGYTF. CDR3 sequence (DNA): TGTGCCAGCAGCCCTTACAGGGGCAACTATGGCTACACCTTC.

The chain has TRBV6-6 and TRBJ2-7; D is ambiguous. The CDR3 sequence is 11 residues long. Trimming took 10 bases from V and 4 from J, leaving 11 bases between them. CDR1 and CDR2 from the germline V gene are MNHNY and SVGAGI (reference sequence). The CDR3 is CATRDIYEQYV. The CDR3, as DNA: TGTGCCACCAGAGACATTTACGAGCAGTACGTC.

This clonotype was seen a handful of times. V and J are TRBV11-2 and TRBJ2-1, with a possible D match to TRBD2 (5 bases). Germline V CDR1 and CDR2: SGHAT, FQNNGV. The CDR3 has 11 amino acids. Between the trimmed V and J ends, which lost 4 bases and 7 bases, there was a span of 5 bases. The CDR3, as DNA: TGTGCCAGCAGCTGGAGGAATGAGCAGTTCTTC. It is translated as CASSWRNEQFF.